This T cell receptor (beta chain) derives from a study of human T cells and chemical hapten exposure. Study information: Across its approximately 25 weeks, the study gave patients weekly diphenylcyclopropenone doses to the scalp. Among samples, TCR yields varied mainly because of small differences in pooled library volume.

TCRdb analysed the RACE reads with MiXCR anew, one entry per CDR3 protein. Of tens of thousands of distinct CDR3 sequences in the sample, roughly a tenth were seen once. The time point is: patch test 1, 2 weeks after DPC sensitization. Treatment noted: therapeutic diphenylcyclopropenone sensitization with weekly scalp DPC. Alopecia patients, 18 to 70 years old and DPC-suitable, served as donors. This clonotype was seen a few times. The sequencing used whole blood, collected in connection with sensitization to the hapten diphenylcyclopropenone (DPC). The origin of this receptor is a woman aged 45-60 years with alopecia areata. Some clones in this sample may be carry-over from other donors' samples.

The CDR3 loop is CASSIIPNQPQHF. The CDR3 DNA sequence: TGTGCCAGCAGCATAATTCCCAATCAGCCCCAGCATTTT. V and J are TRBV9 and TRBJ1-5; unclear D gene. V gave up 4 bases and J gave up 3 bases, with 8 bases separating them. The CDR3 runs 13 residues. Germline lookup yields CDR1 SGDLS and CDR2 YYNGEE.